Listed here are 19 T cell receptor beta chains from one sample, sequenced in a study of tumor-infiltrating lymphocytes in primary liver carcinoma. Taking about 19-31 mg of unsorted bulk tissue, the authors co-extracted RNA and DNA. Constant-region priming of roughly 0.45 ug total RNA yielded TCR beta cDNA. Employing slightly modified ARM-PCR, three nested multiplex PCR rounds were run, and these gave rise to the TCR beta libraries. Researchers ran the first two PCR rounds for roughly 11 cycles each with TRBV1-TRBV30 forward primers and a C-beta reverse primer. TCRdb redid the calling of the multiplex PCR reads with MiXCR, one entry per CDR3 protein. The table includes 40,000 or so distinct CDR3 sequences, roughly 73% detected once. The sequenced material came from tumor-adjacent normal liver tissue. The receptors were gathered from a woman aged 25 to 39 with primary liver carcinoma and hepatitis B virus infection.

This chain connects TRBV4-3 to TRBJ2-2; D call uncertain. CDR3 length: 12 residues. With 10 bases removed from V and 4 bases from J, the gap between germline ends came to 10 bases. The germline CDR1 and CDR2 sequences are LGHNA and YSLEER. The CDR3 DNA reads TGCGCCATTAGACCTGGCACCGGGGAGCTGTTTTTT. This translates into CAIRPGTGELFF.

The chain joins TRBV6-2 or TRBV6-3 to TRBJ1-3; D uncertain. Germline loops: CDR1 MNHEY, CDR2 SVGEGT. The CDR3 spans 14 residues. In nucleotides, the CDR3 is TGTGTCAGTGCCCCCCCGGGAAGTGGAAACACCATATATTTT. It codes for CVSAPPGSGNTIYF.

Worth noting for this clonotype: A much larger clone lies a single base off, so this may be a read error. This chain joins TRBV7-9 and TRBJ1-5; a weak D match, TRBD1 (5 bases). The CDR3 extends over 15 amino acids. Germline V CDR1 and CDR2: SEHNR, FQNEAQ (reference sequence). The DNA for the CDR3 is TGTGCCAGCAGCTTGACGATCGGGAGGGGTCAGCCCCGGCATTTT. Its protein is CASSLTIGRGQPRHF.

On this clonotype: A much larger clone lies a single base off, so this may be a read error. The V and J genes are TRBV30 and TRBJ2-7; the D gene is possibly TRBD1 (6 bases). The CDR3 is made up of 12 amino acids. Germline assignment: CDR1 GTSNPN and CDR2 SVGIG (reference sequence). V lost 2 bases, J lost 6 bases, and 11 bases lay in between. The CDR3 spells CAWSLLGGEQYF. The CDR3 DNA follows: TGTGCCTGGAGTTTGTTAGGGGGCGAGCAGTACTTC.

This chain connects TRBV29-1 to TRBJ2-1; D not certain. The V and J ends lost 6 bases and 10 bases respectively, with 19 bases between them. From germline, CDR1 is SQVTM and CDR2 ANQGSEA. The CDR3 is 13 residues long. The CDR3, as DNA: TGCAGCGTCCCTGGCAGTGGGTTCCGGGAGCAGTTCTTC. Protein: CSVPGSGFREQFF.

The gene calls are TRBV19 and TRBJ1-1; D may be TRBD1 (5 bases). Germline-derived CDR1 and CDR2 are LNHDA and SQIVND (reference sequence). The CDR3 runs to 11 residues. Trimming pared 11 bases from V and 7 bases from J, leaving 14 bases between. The CDR3, as DNA: TGTGCCGGCATTCGGGGGATTGAAGCTTTCTTT. Encoded protein: CAGIRGIEAFF.

As to this clonotype: Its ends do not fully match the called genes, so a read error is possible. The rearrangement uses TRBV12-3 or TRBV12-4 and TRBJ2-7; 7 positions agree with TRBD2. The CDR3 is made up of 15 amino acids. CDR3 loop: CASSLGGVSSYVQHF. CDR3 bases: TGTGCCAGCAGTTTGGGGGGGGTAAGCTCCTACGTGCAGCACTTC.

Note on this clonotype: A read error may account for a junction end that differs from germline. The V call is TRBV7-8, the J call TRBJ2-4; 8 bases are shared with TRBD2. CDR1 and CDR2 from the germline V gene are SGHVS and FQNEAQ. The CDR3 covers 19 residues. The CDR3 DNA is TGTGCCATCAGCTTAGGCCTGCCGGGAGGGCCCTCGACCAAAAACATTCAGTACTTC. As protein: CAISLGLPGGPSTKNIQYF.

The chain combines TRBV11-3 with TRBJ2-2, with 9 nucleotides matching TRBD2. This CDR3 has 15 residues. CDR1 is SGHNT and CDR2 is YENEEA in the germline V gene. Trimming cost V 5 bases and J 5 bases; bases outside gene matches: 6. For the CDR3, the DNA is TGTGCCAGCAGCCCCGGAACTAGCGGGACCGGGGAGCTGTTTTTT. It specifies CASSPGTSGTGELFF.

As regards this clonotype: The germline gene is not matched at one end of the junction; a read error may be the cause. The chain employs TRBV6-1 and TRBJ1-5; D gene unclear. The germline V gene has CDR1 MNHNS and CDR2 SASEGT. The CDR3 length is 14 residues. The CDR3 coding sequence is TGTGCCTGCAGTGGTCTTATAGGGTGGCAGCCCCAGCATTTT. It encodes CACSGLIGWQPQHF.

Regarding this clonotype: A much bigger clone sits one base away, suggesting this may be a read error. J is TRBJ2-7 and V is TRBV5-1; D gene ambiguous. V was trimmed by 7 bases and J by 2 bases, leaving 16 bases between them. The CDR3 length is 14 residues. Germline-derived CDR1 and CDR2 are SGHRS and YFSETQ. The CDR3 here is CASGPPGAPYEQYF. Written as DNA, the CDR3 is TGCGCCAGCGGCCCACCCGGAGCCCCCTACGAGCAGTACTTC.

In the case of this clonotype: An end of the junction does not agree with germline; a read error may underlie this. V is TRBV6-5 and J is TRBJ2-5; 10 nucleotides agree with TRBD1. Germline V gene data show CDR1 as MNHEY and CDR2 as SVGAGI. The CDR3 is made up of 13 amino acids. CDR3 amino acids: CASSADRGLTQCF. CDR3 DNA: TGTGCCAGCAGTGCCGACAGGGGGCTGACCCAGTGCTTC.

On this clonotype: A read error may account for a junction end that differs from germline. The rearrangement uses TRBV6-5 and TRBJ2-4; D possibly corresponds to TRBD2 (5 bases). The CDR3 runs to 13 residues. CDR1 is MNHEY, CDR2 SVGAGI, per germline. Written as DNA, the CDR3 is TGCGCCAGCTGTATGTCCCTACGGGGCATTCAGTACTTC. It translates to CASCMSLRGIQYF.

The chain employs TRBV6-2 or TRBV6-3 and TRBJ2-2; TRBD1 matches 7 bases. V lost 10 bases, J lost 13 bases, and 21 bases stayed unmatched. CDR3 length: 15 amino acids. CDR1 is MNHEY, CDR2 SVGEGT, per germline. CDR3 sequence reads: CATSATGKNTVGLFF. DNA of the CDR3: TGTGCCACCTCGGCGACAGGGAAAAACACCGTGGGGCTGTTTTTT.

In the case of this clonotype: A much larger clone differs from this one at a single base, so this may be a read error. The rearrangement links TRBV7-9 to TRBJ2-2, with TRBD2 as a possible D gene (6 bases). Germline V gene sequence: CDR1 SEHNR, CDR2 FQNEAQ (reference sequence). The CDR3 loop spans 14 amino acids. CDR3 DNA sequence: TGTGTCAGCAGCTCGGACTACAGAACCGGGGAGCTGTTTTTT. Protein product: CVSSSDYRTGELFF.

A remark on this clonotype: An end of the junction does not agree with germline; a read error may underlie this. V gene TRBV6-5 combines with J gene TRBJ1-6; D uncertain. The CDR3 has 16 amino acids. Germline lookup yields CDR1 MNHEY and CDR2 SVGAGI. CDR3 nucleotides: TGTGCCAGCAGTAAACAGTCTGCCATACATAATTCACTCCTCCATTTT. It translates to CASSKQSAIHNSLLHF.

The rearrangement uses TRBV11-2 and TRBJ2-1, with D perhaps matching TRBD2 (6 bases). Germline V gene sequence: CDR1 SGHAT, CDR2 FQNNGV. The CDR3 is 14 amino acids. V was trimmed by 5 bases and J by 12 bases, leaving 20 bases between them. For the CDR3, the DNA is TGTGCCAGCAGCCTCGGGGGAACGTGGAATATGCAGTTCTTC. This sequence encodes CASSLGGTWNMQFF.

As for this clonotype: A read error may produce the germline difference seen at one junction end. CDR3: CASTTDATETFF. DNA for the CDR3: TGTGCTAGCACCACGGACGCCACTGAAACTTTCTTT. The chain has TRBV7-9 and TRBJ1-1; D unresolved. CDR1 SEHNR and CDR2 FQNEAQ come from the germline V gene (reference sequence). CDR3 length: 12 residues.

For this clonotype: This may come from a read error, since a much larger clone is one base off. The J gene is TRBJ2-7, the V gene TRBV6-5; 7 nucleotides match TRBD1. Per germline, CDR1 MNHEY and CDR2 SVGAGI. The J segment lost 5 bases and the V segment lost 2 bases, leaving 12 bases of the junction unmatched. This CDR3 is 16 amino acids long. CDR3 region: CASSYTATGYGHEQYF. CDR3 DNA sequence: TGTGCCAGCAGTTACACGGCGACAGGGTACGGCCACGAGCAGTACTTC.